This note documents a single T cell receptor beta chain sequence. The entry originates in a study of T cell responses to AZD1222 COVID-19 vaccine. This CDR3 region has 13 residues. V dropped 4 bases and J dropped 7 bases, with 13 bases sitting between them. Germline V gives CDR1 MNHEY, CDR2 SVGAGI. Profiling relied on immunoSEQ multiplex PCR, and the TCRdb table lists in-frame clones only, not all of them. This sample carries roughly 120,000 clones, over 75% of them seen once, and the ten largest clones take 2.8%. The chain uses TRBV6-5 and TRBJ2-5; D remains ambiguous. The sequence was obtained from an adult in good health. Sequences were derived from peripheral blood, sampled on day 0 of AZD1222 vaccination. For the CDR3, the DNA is TGTGCCAGCAGTTCCCCCAACCCCGGGACCCAGTACTTC. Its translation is CASSSPNPGTQYF.